Listed here are 22 T cell receptor beta chains from one sample, sequenced in a study of blood T cell repertoires in COVID-19. Libraries were prepared by immunoSEQ multiplex PCR; TCRdb keeps only in-frame clonotypes and omits some of them. The repertoire holds around 150,000 clones, with about 80% as singletons. Sequenced: PBMCs or T cells enriched from blood (not recorded which). These receptors originate from a woman aged 50 to 65 who had recovered from COVID-19.

This chain connects TRBV27 to TRBJ1-1; maybe TRBD1 (5 bases). V lost 0 bases and J lost 0, with 17 bases in between. Germline CDR1 MNHEY, CDR2 SMNVEV (reference sequence). The CDR3 has 18 residues. CDR3 bases: TGTGCCAGCAGTTTATCGGGGCAGGGAGGGACCATGAACACTGAAGCTTTCTTT. It encodes CASSLSGQGGTMNTEAFF.

V usage is TRBV10-1 and J usage is TRBJ2-7, with D tentatively TRBD1 (5 bases). V was clipped by 4 bases and J by 4 bases, with 5 bases between them. Germline assignment: CDR1 WNHNN and CDR2 SYGVQD (reference sequence). This CDR3 has 11 amino acids. The CDR3 is CASSAGYEQYF. The CDR3 region has the DNA TGCGCCAGCAGTGCAGGGTACGAGCAGTACTTC.

This clone was seen just once. This chain links TRBV5-1 with TRBJ2-1, with TRBD1 matching over 7 bases. Trimming removed 4 bases from V and 6 bases from J; junction bases left unmatched: 4. CDR1 SGHRS and CDR2 YFSETQ come from the germline V gene. The CDR3 has 13 amino acids. CDR3 nucleotide sequence: TGCGCCAGCAGCCTCACAGGGGCCAATGAGCAGTTCTTC. Its translation: CASSLTGANEQFF.

J is TRBJ2-6 and V is TRBV7-6, with D maybe TRBD2 (7 bases). Trimming removed 0 bases at V and 4 bases at J, with 10 bases between. The CDR3 runs 16 residues. Germline CDR1 reads SGHVS; CDR2 reads FNYEAQ. In DNA form, the CDR3 reads TGTGCCAGCAGCTTAGCGGGGGGGCTCGGGGCCAACGTCCTGACTTTC. This translates into CASSLAGGLGANVLTF.

The rearrangement joins TRBV2 to TRBJ1-1; D ambiguous. The CDR3 loop spans 12 amino acids. V was clipped by 8 bases and J by 3 bases, with 10 bases between them. Per the germline V gene, CDR1 is SNHLY and CDR2 is FYNNEI. The chain's CDR3 is CASLEADTEAFF. The CDR3 DNA reads as TGTGCCAGCCTAGAGGCCGACACTGAAGCTTTCTTT.

The V gene is TRBV3-1 (or the pseudogene TRBV3-2), the J gene TRBJ2-7; TRBD2 aligns across 7 bases. Losses at the gene ends were 3 bases for V and 12 bases for J; bases not matched to a gene: 8. The CDR3 is 12 amino acids. Germline CDR1 reads LGHDT; CDR2 reads YNNKEL (reference sequence). The CDR3 protein is CASSHGAGVLYF. CDR3 nucleotide sequence: TGTGCCAGCAGCCACGGGGCGGGGGTCCTGTACTTC.

The chain couples TRBV28 to TRBJ1-4; a weak D match, TRBD1 (6 bases). The V gene lost 10 bases and the J gene lost 0 bases, with 9 bases spanning the gap. Germline CDR1 is MDHEN and CDR2 is SYDVKM. The CDR3 totals 13 residues. CDR3 residues: CATKGATNEKLFF. DNA of the CDR3: TGTGCCACCAAGGGGGCAACTAATGAAAAACTGTTTTTT.

The gene calls are TRBV7-9 and TRBJ1-4; 10 positions agree with TRBD1. The CDR3 has 15 amino acids. The trim removed 5 bases at V and 7 bases at J, leaving 7 bases unmatched. Germline V gene sequence: CDR1 SEHNR, CDR2 FQNEAQ (reference sequence). The CDR3 nucleotides are TGTGCCAGCAGCCCCGACAGGGGGCCTACTGAAAAACTGTTTTTT. Amino acid sequence: CASSPDRGPTEKLFF.

This clone has more than one count but fewer than ten. For the CDR3, the DNA is TGTGCCAGCAGGTCCACAGGGGGTCAGGCTGAAGCTTTCTTT. Translating it yields CASRSTGGQAEAFF. The chain links TRBV5-4 to TRBJ1-1, with 8 bases that match TRBD1. The CDR3 spans 14 residues. J gave up 6 bases and V 5 bases, and 9 bases lay outside the gene matches. Germline CDR1 reads SGHNT; CDR2 reads YYREEE (reference sequence).

This clone has only one observation. CDR3 nucleotide sequence: TGCGCCAGCAGTGAGGGCAGGGGGCAGGTCGGGGAGCTGTTTTTT. Residues: CASSEGRGQVGELFF. The chain employs TRBV10-1 and TRBJ2-2; 8 bases match TRBD1. Germline V lookup: CDR1 WNHNN, CDR2 SYGVQD (reference sequence). Germline trimming cut 2 bases from V and 7 bases from J; bases unmatched to any gene: 6. The CDR3 consists of 15 residues.

The J gene is TRBJ2-7, the V gene TRBV6-4, with unresolved D. This CDR3 comprises 10 residues. Trimming took 4 bases from V and 9 from J, leaving 7 bases between them. Germline V gene lookup returns CDR1 MRHNA and CDR2 SNTAGT. The CDR3 sequence is CASSASGQYF. DNA for the CDR3: TGTGCCAGCAGTGCCAGTGGGCAGTACTTC.

This clone was seen just once. The V call is TRBV11-3, the J call TRBJ1-2; 8 positions match TRBD1. The CDR3 consists of 15 residues. Germline V gene sequence: CDR1 SGHNT, CDR2 YENEEA. V was pared by 5 bases and J by 4 bases, with 9 bases of the junction left unmatched. DNA of the CDR3: TGTGCCAGCAGCCCCCGGGACAGGTGGGGCTATGGCTACACCTTC. This encodes CASSPRDRWGYGYTF. Using reference TRBV11-3 and TRBJ1-2 for the parts outside the CDR3, the full variable domain is EAGVVQSPRYKIIEKKQPVAFWCNPISGHNTLYWYLQNLGQGPELLIRYENEEAVDDSQLPKDRFSAERLKGVDSTLKIQPAELGDSAVYLCASSPRDRWGYGYTFGSGTRLTVV.

The CDR3 sequence is CASSQLAGLETQYF. CDR3 sequence (DNA): TGTGCCAGCAGCCAGCTAGCGGGATTGGAGACCCAGTACTTC. The gene calls are TRBV14 and TRBJ2-5, with 9 bases that match TRBD2. Germline values: CDR1 SGHDN, CDR2 FVKESK. The V segment lost 3 bases and the J segment 5 bases; nucleotides outside the gene matches: 4. The CDR3 spans 14 residues. Variable domain in full (rest from reference TRBV14 and TRBJ2-5): EAGVTQFPSHSVIEKGQTVTLRCDPISGHDNLYWYRRVMGKEIKFLLHFVKESKQDESGMPNNRFLAERTGGTYSTLKVQPAELEDSGVYFCASSQLAGLETQYFGPGTRLLVL.

The V gene is TRBV5-4, the J gene TRBJ2-3; D ambiguous. The V end was cut by 4 bases, the J end by 1 base, with 13 bases between. The CDR3 length is 15 residues. The germline V gene encodes CDR1 SGHNT and CDR2 YYREEE (reference sequence). The CDR3 sequence is CASSHSNSGTDTQYF. CDR3 nucleotides: TGTGCCAGCAGCCACAGCAATTCCGGCACAGATACGCAGTATTTT. Full variable domain (missing parts from reference TRBV5-4 and TRBJ2-3): ETGVTQSPTHLIKTRGQQVTLRCSSQSGHNTVSWYQQALGQGPQFIFQYYREEENGRGNFPPRFSGLQFPNYSSELNVNALELDDSALYLCASSHSNSGTDTQYFGPGTRLTVL.

This clone was picked up one time. This sequence joins TRBV28 and TRBJ2-1; possibly TRBD2 for D (6 bases). Between the trimmed V and J ends, which lost 7 bases and 5 bases, there was a span of 18 bases. Per germline, CDR1 MDHEN and CDR2 SYDVKM. The CDR3 is made up of 15 amino acids. CDR3 protein: CASTTAGRSNNEQFF. CDR3 sequence (DNA): TGTGCCAGCACTACCGCGGGGAGGTCGAACAATGAGCAGTTCTTC.

The chain is built from TRBV18 and TRBJ2-5; a weak D match, TRBD1 (6 bases). V lost 4 bases, J lost 5 bases, and 14 bases lay in between. CDR1 is KGHSH, CDR2 LQKENI, per germline. The CDR3 consists of 14 residues. CDR3 sequence: CASSLKGDLETQYF. Here the CDR3 DNA reads TGTGCCAGCTCACTAAAGGGGGATCTGGAGACCCAGTACTTC.

The chain links TRBV3-1 (or the pseudogene TRBV3-2) to TRBJ1-4; D is unclear. CDR1 is LGHDT and CDR2 is YNNKEL in the germline V gene (reference sequence). The CDR3 sequence is 16 residues long. V lost 2 bases and J 7 bases, leaving 17 bases between the germline ends. Here the CDR3 reads CASSQKTGLGGEKLFF. The CDR3 nucleotides read TGTGCCAGCAGCCAAAAGACCGGGCTCGGAGGTGAAAAACTGTTTTTT.

About this clone itself: The sample holds other DNA sequences that translate to the same CDR3. V usage is TRBV7-8 and J usage is TRBJ1-6; D unresolved. Deletions cut 3 bases from V and 7 bases from J, with 10 bases between. The germline V gene encodes CDR1 SGHVS and CDR2 FQNEAQ. The CDR3 consists of 14 residues. The CDR3 coding sequence is TGTGCCAGCAGCTTGAGTAGAGGCAATTCACCCCTCCACTTT. It yields the protein CASSLSRGNSPLHF.

This clone appeared a single time. Written as DNA, the CDR3 is TGCGCCAGCAGCCCCTCGACAGGGACCTATAATTCACCCCTCCACTTT. Amino acids: CASSPSTGTYNSPLHF. The chain employs TRBV4-1 and TRBJ1-6, with TRBD1 matching 7 bases. The CDR3 consists of 16 residues. Unmatched junction bases numbered 5, after V lost 4 bases and J lost 2 bases. The germline V gene has CDR1 MGHRA and CDR2 YSYEKL.

The V call is TRBV10-1, the J call TRBJ2-7; 8 nucleotides line up with TRBD1. The CDR3 has 14 residues. V gave up 4 bases and J gave up 6 bases; unmatched junction bases: 8. Germline assignment: CDR1 WNHNN and CDR2 SYGVQD (reference sequence). CDR3 sequence (DNA): TGCGCCAGCAGTGCGCAGGGGGCGAAGTCCGAGCAGTACTTC. Translation: CASSAQGAKSEQYF.

As for this clone: This same CDR3 is encoded by further DNA sequences in the sample. The gene calls are TRBV10-1 and TRBJ1-2; TRBD1 might be the D (5 bases). The CDR3 is 13 residues long. Germline-derived CDR1 and CDR2 are WNHNN and SYGVQD (reference sequence). V was clipped by 0 bases and J by 4 bases, with 6 bases between them. Here the CDR3 reads CASSESTAYGYTF. In nucleotides, the CDR3 is TGCGCCAGCAGTGAGTCGACAGCCTATGGCTACACCTTC.

The chain carries TRBV7-9 and TRBJ1-2; no definite D call. The CDR3 is 14 amino acids. Germline lookup yields CDR1 SEHNR and CDR2 FQNEAQ (reference sequence). V lost 2 bases, J lost 2 bases, and 9 bases lay in between. The CDR3 coding sequence is TGTGCCAGCAGCTTAAATCCATTCAACTATGGCTACACCTTC. It is translated as CASSLNPFNYGYTF.